These T cell receptor beta chains were read from a single sample in a study of cytomegalovirus exposure and HLA in healthy donors. Sequenced by immunoSEQ multiplex PCR; TCRdb stores in-frame clones only, minus some. In the table there are some 160,000 clones, 65% to 90% of which are singletons. The sequencing sample was made of PBMCs. These TCRs come from a middle-aged man in good health and CMV-seropositive. The CDR3 runs from the conserved cysteine through the conserved F or W. The order of the fields is V gene, clone size, D gene, J gene, CDR3 DNA, CDR3 protein. D genes are given only for firm matches. Only part of the rows carry a size: once, few, many, or a class if the clone is expanded.

v_gene: TRBV7-9; abundance: -; d_gene: -; j_gene: TRBJ1-2; CDR3nt: TGTGCCAGCAGTAATCCCCCCGGGTACGATGGCTACACCTTC; CDR3aa: CASSNPPGYDGYTF
v_gene: TRBV7-9; abundance: -; d_gene: TRBD2; j_gene: TRBJ2-1; CDR3nt: TGTTCCAGCAGCCTTGCTAGCGGGGCAGGTGAGCAGTTCTTC; CDR3aa: CSSSLASGAGEQFF
v_gene: TRBV7-3; abundance: few; d_gene: -; j_gene: TRBJ1-1; CDR3nt: TGTGCCAGCAGCTTAGAGTTGAACACTGAAGCTTTCTTT; CDR3aa: CASSLELNTEAFF
v_gene: TRBV7-9; abundance: -; d_gene: -; j_gene: TRBJ1-4; CDR3nt: TGTTCCAGCAGCTCACCGACCAAATCAGGAAATCGTGAAAAACTGTTTTTT; CDR3aa: CSSSSPTKSGNREKLFF
v_gene: TRBV7-8; abundance: -; d_gene: -; j_gene: TRBJ1-2; CDR3nt: TGTGCCAGCAGCTTAGGTCGGGGTCCAAACTATGGCTACACCTTC; CDR3aa: CASSLGRGPNYGYTF
v_gene: TRBV15; abundance: -; d_gene: -; j_gene: TRBJ2-5; CDR3nt: TGTGCCACCAGCCCACGCTCCCAGGGGGCGGGAGTGACCCAGTACTTC; CDR3aa: CATSPRSQGAGVTQYF
v_gene: TRBV7-3; abundance: -; d_gene: TRBD2; j_gene: TRBJ2-3; CDR3nt: TGTGCCAGCAGCTTAACGGGGGGAGGGGCAGATACGCAGTATTTT; CDR3aa: CASSLTGGGADTQYF
v_gene: TRBV9; abundance: -; d_gene: TRBD1; j_gene: TRBJ1-2; CDR3nt: TGTGCCAGCAGCGCCTCCCTGGGGACAGGGGGCGCAGGAGGGGGCTATGGCTACACCTTC; CDR3aa: CASSASLGTGGAGGGYGYTF
v_gene: TRBV14; abundance: few; d_gene: -; j_gene: TRBJ1-3; CDR3nt: TGTGCCAGCAGCCCGCGCCAGGGAGGAAACACCATATATTTT; CDR3aa: CASSPRQGGNTIYF
v_gene: TRBV19; abundance: few; d_gene: -; j_gene: TRBJ2-7; CDR3nt: TGTGCCAGTAGTCCCCGACAGGTTAACTACGAGCAGTACTTC; CDR3aa: CASSPRQVNYEQYF
v_gene: TRBV11-1; abundance: -; d_gene: -; j_gene: TRBJ2-7; CDR3nt: TGTGCCAGCAGCTTAGGGAGTACCTACGAGCAGTACTTC; CDR3aa: CASSLGSTYEQYF
v_gene: TRBV29-1; abundance: -; d_gene: -; j_gene: TRBJ1-1; CDR3nt: TGCAGCGTTGACGGGGGAGGTTACACTGAAGCTTTCTTT; CDR3aa: CSVDGGGYTEAFF
v_gene: TRBV5-1; abundance: -; d_gene: TRBD1; j_gene: TRBJ1-1; CDR3nt: TGCGCCAGCAAGACGGACAGGGGGAACACTGAAGCTTTCTTT; CDR3aa: CASKTDRGNTEAFF
v_gene: TRBV15; abundance: -; d_gene: TRBD2; j_gene: TRBJ2-1; CDR3nt: TGTGCCACCAGCAGAGGTGGCGGGGGGGAGCGGGAGCAGTTCTTC; CDR3aa: CATSRGGGGEREQFF
v_gene: TRBV7-9; abundance: -; d_gene: TRBD1; j_gene: TRBJ2-7; CDR3nt: TGTGCCAGCAGCGGGACAGGGACTCGGGAGCAGTACTTC; CDR3aa: CASSGTGTREQYF
v_gene: TRBV6-1; abundance: -; d_gene: TRBD1; j_gene: TRBJ2-7; CDR3nt: TGTGCCAGCTGTCCCCTACAGGGGTCCTACGAGCAGTACTTC; CDR3aa: CASCPLQGSYEQYF
v_gene: TRBV18; abundance: -; d_gene: -; j_gene: TRBJ2-3; CDR3nt: TGTGCCAGCTCACCATCACACGGGGATACGCAGTATTTT; CDR3aa: CASSPSHGDTQYF
v_gene: TRBV11-3; abundance: -; d_gene: TRBD2; j_gene: TRBJ2-1; CDR3nt: TGTGCCAGCAGCTTAGAACTAGCGGGATGGAATGAGCAGTTCTTC; CDR3aa: CASSLELAGWNEQFF
v_gene: TRBV11-2; abundance: -; d_gene: -; j_gene: TRBJ1-2; CDR3nt: TGTGCCAGCAGCTTAGGGGCGGGTGGCTACACCTTC; CDR3aa: CASSLGAGGYTF
v_gene: TRBV9; abundance: -; d_gene: -; j_gene: TRBJ2-2; CDR3nt: TGTGCCAGCAGCCCCGGAGTGGACACCGGGGAGCTGTTTTTT; CDR3aa: CASSPGVDTGELFF
v_gene: TRBV2; abundance: -; d_gene: TRBD1; j_gene: TRBJ2-1; CDR3nt: TGTGCCAGCAGTGAAGCCTGGACAGGACCTTCGGATGAGCAGTTCTTC; CDR3aa: CASSEAWTGPSDEQFF
v_gene: TRBV2; abundance: many; d_gene: -; j_gene: TRBJ2-7; CDR3nt: TGTGCCAGCAGCGTTTCCTACGAGCAGTACTTC; CDR3aa: CASSVSYEQYF
v_gene: TRBV7-2; abundance: -; d_gene: -; j_gene: TRBJ1-4; CDR3nt: TGTGCCAGCAGCCGGACTGCGGGCGAAAAACTGTTTTTT; CDR3aa: CASSRTAGEKLFF
v_gene: TRBV6-5; abundance: -; d_gene: TRBD1; j_gene: TRBJ1-3; CDR3nt: TGTGCCAGCAGGCGTCAGGGGGCGAGGGGAAACACCATATATTTT; CDR3aa: CASRRQGARGNTIYF
v_gene: TRBV7-3; abundance: -; d_gene: TRBD1; j_gene: TRBJ2-2; CDR3nt: TGTGCCAGCAGCAACAGGGGGCGCGGAGCCGGGGAGCTGTTTTTT; CDR3aa: CASSNRGRGAGELFF
v_gene: TRBV6-1; abundance: -; d_gene: -; j_gene: TRBJ1-4; CDR3nt: TGTGCCAGCAGTGAAGGACGAGGTGTTGAAAAACTGTTTTTT; CDR3aa: CASSEGRGVEKLFF
v_gene: TRBV6-1; abundance: -; d_gene: -; j_gene: TRBJ1-1; CDR3nt: TGTGCCAGCAGTGAGTCCCTTGTGACTGAAGCTTTCTTT; CDR3aa: CASSESLVTEAFF
v_gene: TRBV11-1; abundance: -; d_gene: TRBD1; j_gene: TRBJ1-6; CDR3nt: TGTGCCAGCAGCCTGGGACAGGGGAATTCACCCCTCCACTTT; CDR3aa: CASSLGQGNSPLHF
v_gene: TRBV19; abundance: -; d_gene: -; j_gene: TRBJ2-1; CDR3nt: TGTGCCAGTAGTATAGACGGCGGGGCCGCTTACAATGAGCAGTTCTTC; CDR3aa: CASSIDGGAAYNEQFF
v_gene: TRBV7-9; abundance: once; d_gene: -; j_gene: TRBJ1-5; CDR3nt: TGTGCCAGCAGCGAGATGCCCCAGCATTTT; CDR3aa: CASSEMPQHF